This T cell receptor beta chain derives from a study of blood T cell repertoires in COVID-19 (TCRdb year 2020). Looking at the study overall: Samples covering the acute and convalescent phases of COVID-19 were provided by collaborators in the United States, Italy and Spain. The prospective study material was composed of cDNA or gDNA derived from T cells, B-cell-depleted T cells, or PBMCs. Deeply sampled blood TCRbeta repertoires from subjects exposed to, actively infected with, or recovered from COVID-19 were included in the dataset. The repertoires were released in a freely available public database intended as a resource for research on the immune response to SARS-CoV-2. The samples were drawn from the first 160 participants of the ongoing ImmuneRACE study and from over 950 subjects provided by 6 global collaborators. The sample metadata nearly always contained a de-identified subject ID, COVID-19 status, age in years and sex. Where available, HLA class I and class II types were taken from metadata supplied by the sample provider and were not determined by assay-based typing. Findings and caveats that apply to the study as a whole: The quantity of clinical and demographic metadata differed by source and by participant and was supplied without curation.

As to this clone: This receptor's antigen is unknown. No quality values exist for individual bases; no much larger clone is one base distant.

The CDR1 and CDR2 encoded by the germline V gene (reference sequence) are SEHNR and FQNEAQ. From the cysteine up to the phenylalanine, the CDR3 has a length of 15 residues. The retained sequence is limited to the CDR3, 45 bases, with the frame set at the first base. Unmatched junction bases come to 9, with V trimmed by 5 bases and J by 6 bases. TCRbeta CDR3 regions were amplified from genomic DNA using the immunoSEQ Assay, a bias-controlled multiplex PCR. For the original study's pipeline: Nucleated cell counts per sample were estimated from amplification of reference gene primers within the assay. Sequence reads were collapsed and filtered to measure the absolute abundance of every unique TCRbeta CDR3 rearrangement. Productive Simpson clonality was computed per sample as the square root of Simpson's diversity index over productive rearrangements. Held by TCRdb, this immuneACCESS table contains in-frame sequences only and omits some clones. Under half of the omission traces to an unresolved V gene where checked; the cause of the rest is unknown. V, J and clone size are those of that table, while D and trimming were read from the DNA. The sample contains 200,000 to 250,000 clones, 65% to 90% of them found a single time. The ten largest clones capture 3% to 4% of the sample.

In the prospective study, participants were roughly 18 to 95 years old, resided in fewer than 25 geographic areas of the United States, and were enrolled through a virtual design. In the prospective study, cohorts were assigned on the basis of participant-reported clinical history obtained from a screening survey and a study questionnaire. Mobile phlebotomists in the prospective study collected whole blood, serum and a nasopharyngeal or oropharyngeal swab from every participant. Additional blood draws and questionnaires over an approximately 2-month period could optionally be provided by prospective study participants. Prospective study blood samples were shipped either frozen or at room temperature before DNA extraction.

The sequencing sample was made of PBMCs or T cells enriched from blood (not recorded which). This TCR derives from a woman aged 40 to 50 with acute COVID-19. The chain employs TRBV7-9 and TRBJ2-2; 7 central bases correspond to TRBD1. The nucleotides are TGTGCCAGCAGCGAATACAGGGGACCCCCCGGGGAGCTGTTTTTT. Its coded protein is CASSEYRGPPGELFF.